This TCR beta chain came from a study of control samples from healthy donors and cancer patients. Using immunoSEQ multiplex PCR, the repertoire was profiled, and TCRdb retains in-frame clones only, with some absent. Of fewer than 500,000 clones in the sample, 90% are singletons; the top ten hold approximately 6.3%. The V end was cut by 5 bases, the J end by 3 bases, with 7 bases between. Germline-derived CDR1 and CDR2 are MNHEY and SVGAGI. This CDR3 is built from 12 residues. The chain recombines TRBV6-5 with TRBJ1-2, with D uncertain. The sequenced sample was PBMCs. The TCR was taken from a man between 35 and 55 years old with head and neck cancer. The CDR3 spells CASSTRDYGYTF. The DNA for the CDR3 is TGTGCCAGCAGTACCCGGGACTATGGCTACACCTTC.